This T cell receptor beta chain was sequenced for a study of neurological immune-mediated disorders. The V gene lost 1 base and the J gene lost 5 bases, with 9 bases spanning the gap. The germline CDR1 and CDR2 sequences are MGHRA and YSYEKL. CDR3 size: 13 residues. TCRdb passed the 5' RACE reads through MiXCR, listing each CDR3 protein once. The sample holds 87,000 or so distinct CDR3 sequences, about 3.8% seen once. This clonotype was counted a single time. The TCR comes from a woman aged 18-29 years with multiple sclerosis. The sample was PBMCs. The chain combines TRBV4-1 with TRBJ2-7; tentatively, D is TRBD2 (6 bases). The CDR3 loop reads CASSQVGRDEQYF. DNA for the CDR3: TGCGCCAGCAGCCAAGTCGGGAGAGACGAGCAGTACTTC.